The clone carrying this T cell receptor (beta chain) was counted only a few times. Antigen: not known. The TCRbeta library incorporated unique molecular identifiers. TCRdb analysed the PCR reads with MiXCR anew, one entry per CDR3 protein. The top ten hold under 45% of the sample, which has a few hundred thousand distinct CDR3 sequences, 25% to 30% seen once. The data are from a study of T-cell reconstitution after alpha-beta-depleted transplantation in children. Whole-study findings and limits: It was newly produced T cells that mostly accounted for T-cell counts and diversity one year after transplant. Several hundred expanded graft clones reportedly were the source of alpha-beta T cells about two months after transplant. Surviving recipient T cells and thymic progenitors produced the high day-60 TCRbeta diversity seen in some patients.

This specimen was PBMCs, taken before TCRalphabeta/CD19-depleted stem cell transplant. The source is a boy in the first two years of life with Wiskott-Aldrich syndrome, due to receive a stem cell transplant.

CDR3 amino acids: CASTLGWGSPLHF. CDR3 DNA: TGTGCCAGCACTCTAGGGTGGGGTTCACCCCTCCACTTT. The gene calls are TRBV27 and TRBJ1-6; the D is unclear. Looked up from germline, CDR1 is MNHEY and CDR2 is SMNVEV (reference sequence). The CDR3 loop spans 13 amino acids. The V gene lost 7 bases and the J gene lost 9 bases, with 13 bases spanning the gap.